This T cell receptor (beta chain) was sequenced for a study of blood T cell repertoires in COVID-19. Repertoires were generated with immunoSEQ multiplex PCR, while TCRdb's copy carries only in-frame clones and drops some. The table includes 250,000 to 300,000 clones, about nine tenths detected once. The specimen was peripheral blood. The sequence was obtained from a woman in her twenties or thirties with COVID-19, enrolled during active disease.

CDR3: CASSPDQGQPQHF. As DNA, the CDR3 is TGTGCCAGCTCACCTGACCAGGGTCAGCCCCAGCATTTT. The rearrangement joins TRBV18 to TRBJ1-5; D possibly corresponds to TRBD1 (5 bases). The germline V gene has CDR1 KGHSH and CDR2 LQKENI. This CDR3 has 13 residues. The ends were cut back, 3 bases at V and 6 bases at J, with 9 bases in the middle.